This TCR beta chain is drawn from a study of cytomegalovirus exposure and HLA in healthy donors. 60 Vbeta and 13 Jbeta primers were used in PCR. Repertoires were generated with immunoSEQ multiplex PCR, while TCRdb's copy carries only in-frame clones and drops some. The sample lists roughly 180,000 clones, more than 80% seen once, with approximately 2.3% in the top ten. A few counts support this clone. Those who donated were healthy bone marrow donors. Material: PBMCs. This receptor was obtained from a male donor in good health and CMV-seronegative.

As DNA, the CDR3 is TGCAGCGTAGCCGGGACAGGGAGAGAAAAACTGTTTTTT. Its protein product is CSVAGTGREKLFF. The J gene is TRBJ1-4, the V gene TRBV29-1; 9 nucleotides align to TRBD1. With V trimmed by 6 bases and J by 8 bases, 7 bases remained unmatched. The CDR3 extends over 13 amino acids. CDR1 and CDR2 from the germline V gene are SQVTM and ANQGSEA.